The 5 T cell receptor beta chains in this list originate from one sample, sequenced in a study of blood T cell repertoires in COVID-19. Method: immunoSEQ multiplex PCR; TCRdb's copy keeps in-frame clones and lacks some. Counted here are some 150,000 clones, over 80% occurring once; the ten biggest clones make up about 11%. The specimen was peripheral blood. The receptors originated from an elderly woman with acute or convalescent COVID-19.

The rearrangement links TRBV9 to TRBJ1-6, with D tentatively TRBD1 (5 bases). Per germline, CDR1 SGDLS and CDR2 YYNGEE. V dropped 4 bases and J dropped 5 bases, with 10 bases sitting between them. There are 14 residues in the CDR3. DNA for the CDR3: TGTGCCAGCAGCTCACAGGTTAATAATTCACCCCTCCACTTT. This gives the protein CASSSQVNNSPLHF.

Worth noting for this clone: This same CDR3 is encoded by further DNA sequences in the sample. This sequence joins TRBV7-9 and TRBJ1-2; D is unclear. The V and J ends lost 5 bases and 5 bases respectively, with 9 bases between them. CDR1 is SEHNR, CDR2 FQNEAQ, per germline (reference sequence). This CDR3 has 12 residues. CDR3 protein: CASSLGDYGYTF. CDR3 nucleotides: TGTGCCAGCAGCCTCGGGGATTATGGCTACACCTTC.

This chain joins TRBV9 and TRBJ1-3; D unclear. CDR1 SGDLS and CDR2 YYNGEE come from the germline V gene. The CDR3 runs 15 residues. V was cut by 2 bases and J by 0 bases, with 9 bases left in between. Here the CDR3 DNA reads TGTGCCAGCAGCGTCTTCGCACACTCTGGAAACACCATATATTTT. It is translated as CASSVFAHSGNTIYF.

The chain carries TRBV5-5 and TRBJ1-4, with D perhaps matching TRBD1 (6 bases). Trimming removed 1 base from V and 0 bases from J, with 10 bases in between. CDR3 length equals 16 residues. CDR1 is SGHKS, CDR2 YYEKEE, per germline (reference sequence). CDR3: CASSLYRATTNEKLFF. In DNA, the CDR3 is TGTGCCAGCAGCTTGTACAGGGCAACAACTAATGAAAAACTGTTTTTT.

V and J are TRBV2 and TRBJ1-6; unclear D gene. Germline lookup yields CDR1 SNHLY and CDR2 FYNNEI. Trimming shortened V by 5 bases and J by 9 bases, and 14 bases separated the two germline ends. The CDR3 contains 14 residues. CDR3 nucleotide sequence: TGTGCCAGCAGTATAGATACACCGGGTTCACCCCTCCACTTT. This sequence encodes CASSIDTPGSPLHF.